This T cell receptor (beta chain) is from a study of cytomegalovirus exposure and HLA in healthy donors. Study summary: An earlier analysis found 110 million or so unique TCR beta sequences from about 179 million T cells. Notes on the study in general: For most TCR beta V segments, an earlier analysis put the productive rate at about 90% or about 30% of the time. Because they were indistinguishable, some V segments, including TRBV6-2 and TRBV6-3, were excluded.

Unmatched junction bases numbered 7, after V lost 6 bases and J lost 5 bases. This CDR3 is built from 13 residues. Germline CDR1 and CDR2: SGHAT and FQNNGV. As to this clone: Antigen specificity is unknown.

The PCR employed 60 Vbeta primers together with 13 Jbeta primers. The table came from immunoSEQ multiplex PCR; TCRdb's copy has only in-frame clones and leaves some out. The sample has over 110,000 clones, and its top ten clones hold 0.96%. The V call is TRBV11-2, the J call TRBJ2-7, with 7 bases aligning to TRBD2. The receptor was derived from a male donor in good health and CMV-seronegative. Sequenced sample: PBMCs. CDR3 protein: CASSRTSLDEQYF. The DNA of the CDR3 is TGTGCCAGCAGTCGGACTAGTTTGGACGAGCAGTACTTC. Full variable domain (missing parts from reference TRBV11-2 and TRBJ2-7): EAGVAQSPRYKIIEKRQSVAFWCNPISGHATLYWYQQILGQGPKLLIQFQNNGVVDDSQLPKDRFSAERLKGVDSTLKIQPAKLEDSAVYLCASSRTSLDEQYFGPGTRLTVT.